These 5 T cell receptor beta chains share one sample of origin, sequenced in a study of blood T cells in healthy people across ages. Through a sample-barcoded 5' primer and a J-beta primer mix, a second PCR was run for about 6 to 12 cycles. MiXCR, applied by TCRdb to the 5' RACE reads, yields one record per CDR3 protein. The data hold about a million distinct CDR3 sequences, with 30% to 40% observed a single time. Specimen: blood. The receptor source for this set is a man in his late teens or twenties in good health.

The rearrangement links TRBV5-1 to TRBJ2-7; the match to TRBD2 covers 13 bases. Trimming at V came to 2 bases and at J to 2 bases, leaving 10 bases not matched to a gene. There are 18 residues in the CDR3. Germline CDR1 is SGHRS and CDR2 is YFSETQ. The CDR3 region has the DNA TGCGCCAGCAGCTTAAGGTCCGGACTAGCGGGGGTCACCTACGAGCAGTACTTC. It codes for CASSLRSGLAGVTYEQYF.

This clonotype was observed many times. The chain has TRBV5-1 and TRBJ2-1; D unclear. Germline CDR1 is SGHRS and CDR2 is YFSETQ. The CDR3 has 12 amino acids. Trimming cost V 2 bases and J 4 bases, with 4 bases left between them. CDR3 DNA sequence: TGCGCCAGCAGCTTTGAGTACAATGAGCAGTTCTTC. Residues: CASSFEYNEQFF.

The chain has TRBV29-1 and TRBJ2-1; the D gene is possibly TRBD2 (5 bases). The V end lost 7 bases, the J end lost 13 bases, and 20 bases lay between the germline ends. From germline, CDR1 is SQVTM and CDR2 ANQGSEA. The CDR3 is made up of 12 amino acids. In DNA, the CDR3 is TGCAGCGCCCACCGACGGGGAGAGACCCAGTTCTTC. Translating gives CSAHRRGETQFF.

As for this clonotype: A single base separates this from a much larger clone, so it may be a read error. The genes are TRBV4-1 and TRBJ1-2; no reliable D call. Germline-derived CDR1 and CDR2 are MGHRA and YSYEKL. V shed 4 bases and J shed 7 bases, with 10 bases lying between them. CDR3 length equals 12 residues. CDR3 protein: CASSPDGCGYTF. The CDR3 DNA reads TGCGCCAGCAGCCCAGATGGGTGTGGCTACACCTTC.

The V gene is TRBV7-9, the J gene TRBJ2-3; weak D call: TRBD2 (7 bases). From germline, CDR1 is SEHNR and CDR2 FQNEAQ (reference sequence). Trimming removed 4 bases at V and 6 bases at J, with 17 bases between. The CDR3 runs 15 residues. CDR3 DNA sequence: TGTGCCAGCAGCTCCGTGACGGGGGGCGGGGATACGCAGTATTTT. It specifies CASSSVTGGGDTQYF.